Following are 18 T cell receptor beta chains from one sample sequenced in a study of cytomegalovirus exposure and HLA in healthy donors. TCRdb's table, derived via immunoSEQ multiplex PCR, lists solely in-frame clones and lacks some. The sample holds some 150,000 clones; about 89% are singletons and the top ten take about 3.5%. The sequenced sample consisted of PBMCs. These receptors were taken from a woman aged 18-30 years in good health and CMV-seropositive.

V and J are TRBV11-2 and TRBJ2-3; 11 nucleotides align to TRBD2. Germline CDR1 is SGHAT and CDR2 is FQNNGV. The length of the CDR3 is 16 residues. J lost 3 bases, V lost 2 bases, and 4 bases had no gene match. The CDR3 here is CASSLPTSGRTDTQYF. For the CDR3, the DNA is TGTGCCAGCAGCTTACCTACTAGCGGGAGAACAGATACGCAGTATTTT.

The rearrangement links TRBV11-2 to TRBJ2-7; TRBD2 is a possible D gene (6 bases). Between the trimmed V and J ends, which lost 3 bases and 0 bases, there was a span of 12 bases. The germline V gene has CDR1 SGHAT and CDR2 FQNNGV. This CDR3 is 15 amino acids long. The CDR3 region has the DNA TGTGCCAGCAGCTTGTCCCGGACTAACTCCTACGAGCAGTACTTC. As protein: CASSLSRTNSYEQYF.

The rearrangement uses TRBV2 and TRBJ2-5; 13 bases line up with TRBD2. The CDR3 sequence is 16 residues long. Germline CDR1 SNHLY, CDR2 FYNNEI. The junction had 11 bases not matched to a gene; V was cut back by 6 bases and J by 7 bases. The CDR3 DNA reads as TGTGCCAGCAGCTCCGGACGGACTAGCGGGAGTGGGACCCAGTACTTC. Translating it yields CASSSGRTSGSGTQYF.

In DNA, the CDR3 is TGTGCCAGCAGCTCGACACAGGGCAGGGACATGAACACTGAAGCTTTCTTT. Protein product: CASSSTQGRDMNTEAFF. J is TRBJ1-1 and V is TRBV9; D perhaps matches TRBD1 (6 bases). Germline assignment: CDR1 SGDLS and CDR2 YYNGEE. Trimming pared 4 bases from V and 0 bases from J, leaving 19 bases between. The CDR3 runs 17 residues.

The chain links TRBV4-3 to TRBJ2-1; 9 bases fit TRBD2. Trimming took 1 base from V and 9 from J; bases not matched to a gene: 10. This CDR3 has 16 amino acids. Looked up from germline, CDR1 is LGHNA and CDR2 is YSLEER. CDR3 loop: CASSQATSGHMAEQFF. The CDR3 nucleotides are TGCGCCAGCAGCCAAGCCACTAGCGGGCATATGGCTGAGCAGTTCTTC.

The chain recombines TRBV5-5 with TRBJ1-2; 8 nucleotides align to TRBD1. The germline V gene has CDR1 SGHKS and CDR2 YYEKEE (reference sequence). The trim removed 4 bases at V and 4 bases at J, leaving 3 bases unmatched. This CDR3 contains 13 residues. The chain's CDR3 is CASSAGTGYGYTF. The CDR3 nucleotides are TGTGCCAGCAGCGCCGGGACAGGCTATGGCTACACCTTC.

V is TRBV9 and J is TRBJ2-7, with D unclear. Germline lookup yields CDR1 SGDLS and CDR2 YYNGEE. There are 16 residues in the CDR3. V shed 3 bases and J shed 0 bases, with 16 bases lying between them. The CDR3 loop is CASSAQVAPSSYEQYF. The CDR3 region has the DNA TGTGCCAGCAGCGCCCAGGTCGCGCCGAGCTCCTACGAGCAGTACTTC.

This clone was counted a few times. The CDR3 spells CASNYGTGPYEQYF. In nucleotides, the CDR3 is TGTGCCAGCAATTATGGGACAGGGCCCTACGAGCAGTACTTC. The chain joins TRBV2 to TRBJ2-7; TRBD1 aligns across 9 bases. This CDR3 has 14 residues. The germline V gene encodes CDR1 SNHLY and CDR2 FYNNEI. The junction had 6 bases not matched to a gene; V was cut back by 7 bases and J by 2 bases.

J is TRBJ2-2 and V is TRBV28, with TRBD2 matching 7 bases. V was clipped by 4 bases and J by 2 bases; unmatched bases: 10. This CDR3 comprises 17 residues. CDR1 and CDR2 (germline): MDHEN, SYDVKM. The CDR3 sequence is CASSSPDSAGNTGELFF. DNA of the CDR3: TGTGCCAGCAGTTCGCCTGACTCAGCGGGAAACACCGGGGAGCTGTTTTTT.

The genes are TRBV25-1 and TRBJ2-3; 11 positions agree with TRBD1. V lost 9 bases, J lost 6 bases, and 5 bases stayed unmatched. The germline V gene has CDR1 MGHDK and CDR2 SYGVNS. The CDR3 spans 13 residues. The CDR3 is CASGTGGTDTQYF. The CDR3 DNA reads TGTGCCAGTGGGACAGGGGGAACTGATACGCAGTATTTT.

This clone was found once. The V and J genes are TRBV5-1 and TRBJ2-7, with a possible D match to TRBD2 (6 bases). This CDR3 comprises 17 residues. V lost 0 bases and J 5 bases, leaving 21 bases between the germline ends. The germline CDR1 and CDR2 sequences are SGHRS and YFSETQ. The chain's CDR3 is CASSLVASGLRGDEQYF. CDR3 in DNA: TGCGCCAGCAGCTTGGTCGCCTCGGGACTGCGAGGGGACGAGCAGTACTTC.

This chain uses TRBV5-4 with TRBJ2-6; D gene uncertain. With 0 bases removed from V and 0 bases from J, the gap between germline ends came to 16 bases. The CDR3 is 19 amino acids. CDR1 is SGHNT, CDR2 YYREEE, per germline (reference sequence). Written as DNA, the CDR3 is TGTGCCAGCAGCTTGGATAGCAATCGCGGATACTCTGGGGCCAACGTCCTGACTTTC. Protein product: CASSLDSNRGYSGANVLTF. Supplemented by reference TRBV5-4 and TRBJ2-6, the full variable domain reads ETGVTQSPTHLIKTRGQQVTLRCSSQSGHNTVSWYQQALGQGPQFIFQYYREEENGRGNFPPRFSGLQFPNYSSELNVNALELDDSALYLCASSLDSNRGYSGANVLTFGAGSRLTVL.

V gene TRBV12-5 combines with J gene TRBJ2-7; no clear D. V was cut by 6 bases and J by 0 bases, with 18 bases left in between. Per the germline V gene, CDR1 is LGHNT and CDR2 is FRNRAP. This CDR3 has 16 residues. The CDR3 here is CASGPPPRHSSYEQYF. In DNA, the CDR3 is TGTGCTAGTGGCCCCCCCCCGAGACACAGCTCCTACGAGCAGTACTTC.

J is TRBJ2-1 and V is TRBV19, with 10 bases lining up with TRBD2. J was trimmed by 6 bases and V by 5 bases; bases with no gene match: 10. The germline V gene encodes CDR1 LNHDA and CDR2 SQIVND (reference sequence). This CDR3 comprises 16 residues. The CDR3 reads CASSFSSGSAGNEQFF. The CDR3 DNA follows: TGTGCCAGTAGTTTTTCTAGCGGGAGCGCGGGCAATGAGCAGTTCTTC.

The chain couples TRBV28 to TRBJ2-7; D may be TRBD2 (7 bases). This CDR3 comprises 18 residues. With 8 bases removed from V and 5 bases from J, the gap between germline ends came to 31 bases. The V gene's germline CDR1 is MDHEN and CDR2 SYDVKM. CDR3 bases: TGTGCCAGCCTTTCCCAGGGAGGGGGGGCGAGAGATGACCACGAGCAGTACTTC. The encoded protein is CASLSQGGGARDDHEQYF.

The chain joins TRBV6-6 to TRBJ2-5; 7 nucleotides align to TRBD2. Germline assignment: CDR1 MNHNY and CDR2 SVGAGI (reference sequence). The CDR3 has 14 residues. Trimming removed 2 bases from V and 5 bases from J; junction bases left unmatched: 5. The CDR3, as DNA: TGTGCCAGCAGTTACCCAAGGGGAGGGGAGACCCAGTACTTC. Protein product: CASSYPRGGETQYF.

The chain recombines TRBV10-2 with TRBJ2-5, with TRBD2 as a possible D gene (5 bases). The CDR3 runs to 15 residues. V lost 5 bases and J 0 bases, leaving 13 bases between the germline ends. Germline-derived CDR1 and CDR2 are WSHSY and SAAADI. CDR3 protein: CASSRASRNQETQYF. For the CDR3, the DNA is TGCGCCAGCAGTAGGGCTAGCAGAAACCAAGAGACCCAGTACTTC.

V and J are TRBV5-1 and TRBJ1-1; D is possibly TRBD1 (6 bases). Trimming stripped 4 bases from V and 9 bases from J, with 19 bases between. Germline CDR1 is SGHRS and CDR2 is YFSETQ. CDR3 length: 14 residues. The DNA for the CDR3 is TGCGCCAGCAGCCCCGAAACAGGGACCCTCAAAGCTTTCTTT. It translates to CASSPETGTLKAFF.